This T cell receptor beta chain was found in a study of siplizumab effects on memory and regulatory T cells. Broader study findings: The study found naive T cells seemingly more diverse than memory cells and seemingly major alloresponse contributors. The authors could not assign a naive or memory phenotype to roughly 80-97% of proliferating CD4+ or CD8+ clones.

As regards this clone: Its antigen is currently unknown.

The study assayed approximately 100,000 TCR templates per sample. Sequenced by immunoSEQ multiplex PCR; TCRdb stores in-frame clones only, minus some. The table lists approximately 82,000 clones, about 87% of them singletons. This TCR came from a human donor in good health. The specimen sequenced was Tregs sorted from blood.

The CDR3 sequence: CASSPPSGGLTDTQYF. The DNA for the CDR3 is TGCGCCAGCAGCCCCCCTAGCGGGGGGCTGACAGATACGCAGTATTTT. The J gene is TRBJ2-3, the V gene TRBV5-1, with 11 bases matching TRBD2. CDR1 and CDR2 (germline): SGHRS, YFSETQ. V was clipped by 4 bases and J by 3 bases; unmatched bases: 7. The CDR3 has 16 residues.